This is a list of T cell receptor beta chains from one sample in a study of OX40 agonist ivuxolimab in advanced cancers. Repertoires were generated with immunoSEQ multiplex PCR, while TCRdb's copy carries only in-frame clones and drops some. Of fewer than 100,000 clones in the sample, around 87% were seen once. The sample consisted of CD4+ or CD8+ T cells sorted from blood, taken in a trial of the OX40 agonist ivuxolimab. Receptor source: an adult with an advanced solid tumor such as melanoma, head and neck, liver or kidney cancer. CDR3s include the opening cysteine and the closing phenylalanine or tryptophan. A D gene is named only where the DNA matches it firmly. Size values are once, few and many counts, or a class for expanded clones, and some rows have none.

TRBJ2-3	few	TRBV5-6	-	CASGPRGNTDTQYF	TGTGCCAGCGGCCCCCGGGGGAACACAGATACGCAGTATTTT
TRBJ2-5	-	TRBV28	TRBD1	CASLRTGNQETQYF	TGTGCCAGCCTTAGGACAGGGAATCAAGAGACCCAGTACTTC
TRBJ1-4	once	TRBV28	-	CASSGGGSGEKLFF	TGTGCCAGCAGTGGCGGGGGGTCGGGGGAAAAACTGTTTTTT
TRBJ1-1	-	TRBV6-1	TRBD1	CASSEGRTNRGNTEAFF	TGTGCCAGCAGTGAAGGAAGGACAAACAGGGGGAACACTGAAGCTTTCTTT
TRBJ2-3	once	TRBV7-3	-	CASSKSGWGRHNWGNSTDTQYF	TGTGCCAGCAGCAAATCGGGGTGGGGGCGGCACAATTGGGGCAATAGCACAGATACGCAGTATTTT
TRBJ2-2	once	TRBV6-1	-	CASSARGWGGELFF	TGTGCCAGCAGTGCGAGAGGGTGGGGCGGGGAGCTGTTTTTT
TRBJ1-2	-	TRBV27	-	CASSRDGSSGYTF	TGTGCCAGCAGCCGGGACGGGAGTTCTGGCTACACCTTC
TRBJ2-7	-	TRBV4-3	-	CASSQEDSSYEQYF	TGCGCCAGCAGCCAGGAAGACAGCTCCTACGAGCAGTACTTC
TRBJ1-2	-	TRBV14	-	CASSPLMGTGLYTF	TGTGCCAGCAGCCCCTTAATGGGAACAGGGCTCTACACCTTC
TRBJ1-6	-	TRBV29-1	TRBD1	CSVYTGQGDNSPLHF	TGCAGCGTGTATACCGGACAGGGCGATAATTCACCCCTCCACTTT
TRBJ2-2	-	TRBV14	-	CASSHFSSTGELFF	TGTGCCAGCAGCCATTTTTCGAGCACCGGGGAGCTGTTTTTT
TRBJ2-2	-	TRBV28	-	CASRSGTNTGELFF	TGTGCCAGCAGATCGGGCACAAACACCGGGGAGCTGTTTTTT
TRBJ1-2	hyperexpanded	TRBV29-1	TRBD1	CSVGTGLYGYTF	TGCAGCGTGGGGACAGGGCTCTATGGCTACACCTTC
TRBJ1-1	-	TRBV30	-	CAWSAQNTEAFF	TGTGCCTGGAGTGCTCAGAACACTGAAGCTTTCTTT
TRBJ2-7	-	TRBV29-1	-	CSGLGAGGLGEQYF	TGCAGCGGTCTCGGTGCCGGCGGGCTAGGGGAGCAGTACTTC
TRBJ1-6	-	TRBV27	-	CASSLTGRSSYNSPLHF	TGTGCCAGCAGTCTCACTGGACGGAGCTCCTATAATTCACCCCTCCACTTT
TRBJ1-1	-	TRBV10-1	TRBD1	CASSENGQGFTEAFF	TGCGCCAGCAGTGAGAACGGACAGGGCTTCACTGAAGCTTTCTTT
TRBJ2-3	-	TRBV7-3	TRBD1	CASSSSGGRGSTDTQYF	TGTGCCAGCAGCTCCTCAGGGGGACGGGGTAGCACAGATACGCAGTATTTT
TRBJ2-2	-	TRBV11-2	TRBD2	CASSPGTSGGTGELFF	TGTGCCAGCAGCCCCGGGACTAGCGGGGGGACCGGGGAGCTGTTTTTT
TRBJ1-6	-	TRBV28	-	CASRKGVSPLHF	TGTGCCAGCAGGAAGGGGGTTTCACCCCTCCACTTT
TRBJ2-5	once	TRBV27	TRBD1	CASSRDRGRETQYF	TGTGCCAGCAGTCGGGACAGGGGGCGAGAGACCCAGTACTTC
TRBJ1-2	-	TRBV5-1	-	CASSPERVSYGYTF	TGCGCCAGCAGCCCGGAGAGGGTTAGCTATGGCTACACCTTC
TRBJ2-7	-	TRBV6-5	-	CASSLTRGYEQYF	TGTGCCAGCAGCCTTACTAGGGGATACGAGCAGTACTTC
TRBJ1-5	-	TRBV30	-	CAWSQGSNQPQHF	TGTGCCTGGAGTCAAGGGAGCAATCAGCCCCAGCATTTT
TRBJ1-2	-	TRBV19	-	CASTVTGATNYGYTF	TGTGCCAGTACCGTGACCGGAGCTACTAACTATGGCTACACCTTC
TRBJ1-1	-	TRBV5-1	-	CASSFKQNTEAFF	TGCGCCAGCAGCTTCAAACAGAACACTGAAGCTTTCTTT
TRBJ2-2	-	TRBV7-3	-	CASSPDITGELFF	TGTGCCAGCAGCCCAGACATCACCGGGGAGCTGTTTTTT
TRBJ1-3	-	TRBV5-4	-	CASSLEGLRGNTIYF	TGTGCCAGCAGCTTGGAAGGGTTGAGGGGAAACACCATATATTTT
TRBJ2-1	once	TRBV10-3	-	CAISEGSTYNEQFF	TGTGCCATCAGTGAAGGGTCTACCTACAATGAGCAGTTCTTC
TRBJ1-4	-	TRBV30	TRBD1	CASTQGMSEKLFF	TGTGCCTCTACACAGGGGATGAGCGAAAAACTGTTTTTT
TRBJ1-4	-	TRBV18	TRBD1	CASSPPQRDRDGEKLFF	TGTGCCAGCTCACCACCACAACGAGACAGGGACGGCGAAAAACTGTTTTTT
TRBJ2-7	-	TRBV5-6	-	CASSFRASNSYEQYF	TGTGCCAGCAGCTTTAGGGCAAGCAACTCCTACGAGCAGTACTTC
TRBJ2-1	-	TRBV4-3	TRBD2	CASSQDPISGSDNNEQFF	TGCGCCAGCAGCCAAGATCCGATTAGCGGGAGTGACAACAATGAGCAGTTCTTC
TRBJ2-7	few	TRBV6-5	TRBD1	CASRPPGQKSYEQYF	TGTGCCAGCAGACCCCCGGGACAGAAAAGCTACGAGCAGTACTTC
TRBJ2-1	-	TRBV5-1	TRBD2	CASRETGTRNYNEQFF	TGCGCCAGCAGGGAAACCGGGACTAGGAATTACAATGAGCAGTTCTTC
TRBJ2-7	-	TRBV2	-	CASSESTRLYGYF	TGTGCCAGCAGTGAATCAACTAGGCTATATGGGTACTTC
TRBJ1-6	-	TRBV13	TRBD1	CASRPRDSFDNSPLHF	TGTGCCAGCAGACCACGGGACAGTTTTGATAATTCACCCCTCCACTTT
TRBJ1-1	-	TRBV5-1	-	CASSLRRNTEAFF	TGCGCCAGCAGCTTGAGGAGAAACACTGAAGCTTTCTTT
TRBJ2-1	-	TRBV5-6	-	CASSTRPVWGAYNEQFF	TGTGCCAGCAGCACCCGACCGGTGTGGGGTGCCTACAATGAGCAGTTCTTC
TRBJ2-1	-	TRBV9	TRBD2	CASSVDGGALNEQFF	TGTGCCAGCAGCGTAGACGGGGGGGCACTCAATGAGCAGTTCTTC
TRBJ2-5	-	TRBV5-6	TRBD2	CASTPGASGKETQYF	TGTGCCAGCACCCCTGGGGCTAGCGGTAAGGAGACCCAGTACTTC
TRBJ2-1	-	TRBV11-1	TRBD2	CASSFSSGGNNEQFF	TGTGCCAGCAGCTTTAGTAGCGGGGGAAACAATGAGCAGTTCTTC
TRBJ2-7	-	TRBV25-1	TRBD1	CASSSGTGTYEQYF	TGTGCCAGCAGTTCCGGGACAGGGACCTACGAGCAGTACTTC
TRBJ2-7	-	TRBV30	TRBD2	CAWSRWGLAGVSPSYEQYF	TGTGCCTGGAGTCGTTGGGGACTAGCGGGAGTCAGCCCCTCCTACGAGCAGTACTTC
TRBJ1-6	-	TRBV19	TRBD1	CASSIERTGRSPLHF	TGTGCCAGTAGTATAGAAAGGACAGGGCGATCACCCCTCCACTTT
TRBJ1-5	-	TRBV7-3	-	CASSLKGGGNQPQHF	TGTGCCAGCAGCTTAAAGGGGGGCGGGAATCAGCCCCAGCATTTT
TRBJ1-6	-	TRBV7-6	-	CASSELSRDSPLHF	TGTGCCAGCAGCGAACTAAGCAGGGATTCACCCCTCCACTTT